Below, one T cell receptor (beta chain) is given with its context. The data are from a study of blood T cell repertoires in COVID-19. At the level of the study: There were acute and convalescent COVID-19 samples, and they came from the United States, Italy and Spain. The analysed material was cDNA or gDNA that came from T cells, B-cell-depleted T cells, or PBMCs.

The authors' processing: The assay estimated nucleated cells by amplifying reference gene primers. Assay: immunoSEQ multiplex PCR; the TCRdb copy retains only in-frame clones and omits some. V, J and clone size reflect that table, while D and trimming were determined from the DNA. The table includes around 51,000 clones, more than 70% detected once. Trimming at V came to 0 bases and at J to 5 bases, leaving 6 bases not matched to a gene. This CDR3 contains 15 residues. In germline, CDR1 is SGHVS, CDR2 FNYEAQ. Sequenced input: peripheral blood. V and J are TRBV7-6 and TRBJ2-5, with 7 positions matching TRBD2. The receptor was isolated from a man older than 75 with active COVID-19. This CDR3 is CASSLAAGAWETQYF. For the CDR3, the DNA is TGTGCCAGCAGCTTAGCTGCGGGAGCGTGGGAGACCCAGTACTTC.